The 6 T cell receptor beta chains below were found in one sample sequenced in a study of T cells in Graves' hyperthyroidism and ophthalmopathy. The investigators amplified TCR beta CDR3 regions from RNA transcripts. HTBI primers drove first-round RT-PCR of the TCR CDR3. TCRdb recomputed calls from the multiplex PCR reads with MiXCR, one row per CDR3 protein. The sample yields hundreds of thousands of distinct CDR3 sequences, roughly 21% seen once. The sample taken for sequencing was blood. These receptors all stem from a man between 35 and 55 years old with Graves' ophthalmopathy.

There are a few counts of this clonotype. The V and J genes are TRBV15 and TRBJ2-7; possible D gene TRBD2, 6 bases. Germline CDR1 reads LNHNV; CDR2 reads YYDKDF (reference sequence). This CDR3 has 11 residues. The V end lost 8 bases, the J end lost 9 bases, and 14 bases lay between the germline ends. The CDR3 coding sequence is TGTGCCACCGCCGGGGGTGGTGGGCAGTACTTC. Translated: CATAGGGGQYF.

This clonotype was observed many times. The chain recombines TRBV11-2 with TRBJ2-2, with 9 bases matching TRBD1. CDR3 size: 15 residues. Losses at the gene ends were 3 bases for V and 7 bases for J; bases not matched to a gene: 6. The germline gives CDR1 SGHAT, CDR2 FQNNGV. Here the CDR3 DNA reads TGTGCCAGCAGCTTCCGGGACAGGGACGGCGGGGAGCTGTTTTTT. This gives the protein CASSFRDRDGGELFF.

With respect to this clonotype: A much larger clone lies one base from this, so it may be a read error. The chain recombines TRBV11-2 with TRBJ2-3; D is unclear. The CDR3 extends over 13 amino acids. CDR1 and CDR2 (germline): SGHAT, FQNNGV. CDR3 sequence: CASRLGPYDTQYF. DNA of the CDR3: TGTGCCAGCAGGTTAGGGCCCTATGATACGCAGTATTTT.

As DNA, the CDR3 is TGTGCCAGCAGTAAAAAGGATTACGGAAACACCATATATTTT. It is translated as CASSKKDYGNTIYF. This sequence joins TRBV27 and TRBJ1-3, with D unclear. Germline V gives CDR1 MNHEY, CDR2 SMNVEV (reference sequence). The CDR3 consists of 14 residues. Trimming took off 5 bases at V and 4 bases at J, with 12 bases between the two ends.

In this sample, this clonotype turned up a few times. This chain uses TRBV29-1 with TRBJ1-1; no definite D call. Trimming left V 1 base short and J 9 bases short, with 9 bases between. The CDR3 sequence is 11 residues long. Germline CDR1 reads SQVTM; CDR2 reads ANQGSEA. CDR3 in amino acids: CSVEAGPQAFF. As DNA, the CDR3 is TGCAGCGTTGAAGCAGGTCCTCAAGCTTTCTTT. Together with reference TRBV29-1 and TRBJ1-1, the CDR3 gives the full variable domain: SAVISQKPSRDICQRGTSLTIQCQVDSQVTMMFWYRQQPGQSLTLIATANQGSEATYESGFVIDKFPISRPNLTFSTLTVSNMSPEDSSIYLCSVEAGPQAFFGQGTRLTVV.

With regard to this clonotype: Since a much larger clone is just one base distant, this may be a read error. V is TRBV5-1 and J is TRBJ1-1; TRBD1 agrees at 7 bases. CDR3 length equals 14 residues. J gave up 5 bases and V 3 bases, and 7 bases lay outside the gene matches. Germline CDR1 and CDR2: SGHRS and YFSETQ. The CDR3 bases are TGCGCCAGCAGCTCAACAGGGGCGGGGACTGAAGCTTTCTTT. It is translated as CASSSTGAGTEAFF.